This TCR beta chain was sequenced in a study of blood T cell repertoires in COVID-19. Turning to the study itself: Acute and convalescent COVID-19 specimens originated in the United States, Italy and Spain.

V lost 6 bases, J lost 6 bases, and 12 bases lay in between. Germline CDR1 reads LNHDA; CDR2 reads SQIVND (reference sequence). The CDR3 runs 13 residues. Study processing details: Quantification of nucleated cells was approximated via reference gene primer amplification. TCRdb's table, derived via immunoSEQ multiplex PCR, lists solely in-frame clones and lacks some. Clone size and V and J calls were adopted from that table, with D and trimming inferred from the DNA. This table holds under 250,000 clones, 83% found once. This TCR was sampled from a woman aged 40 to 50 with active or convalescent COVID-19. The chain uses TRBV19 and TRBJ1-5, with a tentative D call TRBD1 (6 bases). Sequenced: peripheral blood. CDR3: CASSRGRSQPQHF. CDR3 nucleotide sequence: TGTGCCAGTAGCAGGGGCCGGAGTCAGCCCCAGCATTTT.